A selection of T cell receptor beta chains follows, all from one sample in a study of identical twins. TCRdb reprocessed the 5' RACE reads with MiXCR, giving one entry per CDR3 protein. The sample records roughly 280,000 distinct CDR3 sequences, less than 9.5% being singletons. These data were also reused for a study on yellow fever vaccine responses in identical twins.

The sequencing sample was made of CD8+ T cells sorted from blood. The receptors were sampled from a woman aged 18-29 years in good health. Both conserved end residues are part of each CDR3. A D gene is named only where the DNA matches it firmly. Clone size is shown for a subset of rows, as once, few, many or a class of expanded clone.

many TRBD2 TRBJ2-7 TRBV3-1 CASSQAGTTPYEQYF TGTGCCAGCAGCCAGGCCGGGACTACTCCCTACGAGCAGTACTTC
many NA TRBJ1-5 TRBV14 CASSLRDNQPQHF TGTGCCAGCAGCCTCCGGGACAATCAGCCCCAGCATTTT
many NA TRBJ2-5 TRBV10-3 CAISEGMETQYF TGTGCCATCAGTGAGGGTATGGAGACCCAGTACTTC
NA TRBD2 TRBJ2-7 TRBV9 CASSMGLAGAGPSYEQYF TGTGCCAGCAGCATGGGACTAGCGGGGGCCGGCCCATCCTACGAGCAGTACTTC
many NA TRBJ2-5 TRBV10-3 CAISGPPAGDGETQYF TGTGCCATCAGTGGACCTCCGGCAGGGGACGGGGAGACCCAGTACTTC
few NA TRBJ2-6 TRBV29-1 CSVLLNSGANVLTF TGCAGCGTTCTTCTTAATTCTGGGGCCAACGTCCTGACTTTC
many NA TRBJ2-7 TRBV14 CASSHWGRPYEQYF TGTGCCAGCAGCCATTGGGGGCGTCCCTACGAGCAGTACTTC
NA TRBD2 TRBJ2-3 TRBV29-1 CSVDGTSGYTDTQYF TGCAGCGTTGATGGGACTAGCGGATACACAGATACGCAGTATTTT
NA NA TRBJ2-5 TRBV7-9 CASSLSQTQYF TGTGCCAGCAGCTTAAGCCAGACCCAGTACTTC
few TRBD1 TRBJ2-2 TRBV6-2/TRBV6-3 CASSPGGSGELFF TGTGCCAGCAGTCCAGGGGGCTCCGGGGAGCTGTTTTTT
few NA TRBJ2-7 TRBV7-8 CASRLFSSYEQYF TGTGCCAGCAGGCTCTTCTCGTCCTACGAGCAGTACTTC